This TCR beta chain is from a study of cytomegalovirus exposure and HLA in healthy donors. The CDR3 runs 14 residues. Germline CDR1 SQVTM, CDR2 ANQGSEA. Trimming left V 1 base short and J 4 bases short, with 13 bases between. Notes on this clone: The target antigen is unknown.

Whole-study findings and limits: A further, later analysis showed that HLA-associated TCR beta chains (compared with equally common others) were more clonally expanded. The sole available immune exposure information was CMV serostatus. The likely origin of a cluster of highly shared sequence variants was a sequencing artifact.

Nominal health characterized the donors when sampled, though unrecorded immune exposures were likely. The primer mix had 60 Vbeta and 13 Jbeta primers. Clones were read by immunoSEQ multiplex PCR, and TCRdb kept only the in-frame ones, dropping some. The sample has roughly 130,000 clones, roughly 76% seen once. Material for sequencing was PBMCs. The origin of this receptor is a middle-aged woman in good health and CMV-seronegative. V usage is TRBV29-1 and J usage is TRBJ2-5; D may be TRBD2 (5 bases). The CDR3 spells CSVEVTGWGETQYF. In nucleotides, the CDR3 is TGCAGCGTTGAAGTAACGGGGTGGGGAGAGACCCAGTACTTC.